Below are 25 T cell receptor beta chains sequenced from a single sample in a study of T-cell memory formation after mild COVID-19 (dated by TCRdb to the early 2020s). The method was 5' RACE. Sequenced using an Illumina NovaSeq 6000. TCRdb redid the processing of the public reads, applying fastp at Q25 and MiXCR, and retained in-frame beta chains. When rows share a CDR3 protein, they turn into one entry using the most common DNA and genes. In all, the sample holds approximately 450,000 distinct CDR3 sequences, and about 18% of those were seen once. The top ten clones comprise 12% of the sample. Input material: PBMCs or a T cell subset sorted from them (not recorded which). All receptors come from an adult woman who had mild COVID-19 (a few samples of this study predate the infection). The sample titles of this study are shuffled in the database, so cell type and time point are left out; the donor was told from shared clones.

This clonotype was seen a handful of times. This chain uses TRBV5-1 with TRBJ2-1, with D uncertain. Between the trimmed V and J ends, which lost 3 bases and 3 bases, there was a span of 16 bases. The CDR3 sequence is 16 residues long. Per germline, CDR1 SGHRS and CDR2 YFSETQ. The DNA of the CDR3 is TGCGCCAGCAGCTCTGGCCCTCGGACGGGCTACAATGAGCAGTTCTTC. This sequence encodes CASSSGPRTGYNEQFF.

The V and J genes are TRBV20-1 and TRBJ2-1; TRBD2 agrees at 10 bases. The V and J ends lost 0 bases and 3 bases, in that order; junction bases with no gene match: 11. The CDR3 consists of 18 residues. Germline V CDR1 and CDR2: DFQATT, SNEGSKA (reference sequence). CDR3 in amino acids: CSARDNVLAGGLYNEQFF. The CDR3 DNA follows: TGCAGTGCTAGAGATAATGTATTAGCGGGAGGCCTCTACAATGAGCAGTTCTTC.

In this sample, this clonotype turned up many times. V usage is TRBV5-5 and J usage is TRBJ2-3, with 10 bases matching TRBD2. CDR3 length equals 16 residues. Trimming removed 0 bases from V and 6 bases from J; junction bases left unmatched: 7. CDR1 and CDR2 (germline): SGHKS, YYEKEE (reference sequence). The CDR3 nucleotides read TGTGCCAGCAGCTTGGAGCTAGCGGGAGTCCGTGATACGCAGTATTTT. Its translation: CASSLELAGVRDTQYF. The complete variable domain, with remaining parts taken from reference TRBV5-5 and TRBJ2-3, reads DAGVTQSPTHLIKTRGQQVTLRCSPISGHKSVSWYQQVLGQGPQFIFQYYEKEERGRGNFPDRFSARQFPNYSSELNVNALLLGDSALYLCASSLELAGVRDTQYFGPGTRLTVL.

The chain recombines TRBV5-1 with TRBJ2-5; TRBD2 is a possible D gene (7 bases). The V gene's germline CDR1 is SGHRS and CDR2 YFSETQ. Trimming cost V 3 bases and J 5 bases, with 14 bases left between them. This CDR3 is built from 14 residues. The CDR3 sequence: CASSWGGAVETQYF. The CDR3 DNA sequence: TGCGCCAGCAGCTGGGGGGGGGCTGTCGAGACCCAGTACTTC.

V and J are TRBV6-2 or TRBV6-3 and TRBJ2-1, with TRBD2 matching over 12 bases. The germline CDR1 and CDR2 sequences are MNHEY and SVGEGT. V lost 2 bases, J lost 5 bases, and 10 bases stayed unmatched. This CDR3 has 18 amino acids. In DNA form, the CDR3 reads TGTGCCAGCAGTTACAGTATGGGGCTAGCGGGAGGGAACAATGAGCAGTTCTTC. Protein sequence: CASSYSMGLAGGNNEQFF.

The chain uses TRBV7-9 and TRBJ1-4; 12 bases align to TRBD1. Germline lookup yields CDR1 SEHNR and CDR2 FQNEAQ (reference sequence). This CDR3 is 15 amino acids long. Unmatched junction bases numbered 4, after V lost 3 bases and J lost 8 bases. In DNA form, the CDR3 reads TGTGCCAGCAGCTTGAAGGGGACAGGGGGCGAAAAACTGTTTTTT. It translates to CASSLKGTGGEKLFF. Full variable domain (rest looked up from reference TRBV7-9 and TRBJ1-4): DTGVSQNPRHKITKRGQNVTFRCDPISEHNRLYWYRQTLGQGPEFLTYFQNEAQLEKSRLLSDRFSAERPKGSFSTLEIQRTEQGDSAMYLCASSLKGTGGEKLFFGSGTQLSVL.

V and J are TRBV4-2 and TRBJ2-7; the D is unclear. V lost 4 bases and J lost 7, with 14 bases in between. The germline gives CDR1 LGHNA, CDR2 YNFKEQ. The CDR3 has 13 amino acids. CDR3 nucleotide sequence: TGTGCCAGCAGCCTCCGGGCCACGGATGAGCAGTACTTC. Its translation: CASSLRATDEQYF.

This chain joins TRBV19 and TRBJ2-7; D gene uncertain. V was shortened by 3 bases and J by 5 bases, with 14 bases between the two germline ends. Germline lookup yields CDR1 LNHDA and CDR2 SQIVND (reference sequence). The CDR3 has 14 amino acids. The CDR3 protein is CASSMVRLSHEQYF. CDR3 bases: TGTGCCAGTAGTATGGTCAGGCTGTCCCACGAGCAGTACTTC.

This clonotype has just a few counts. This sequence joins TRBV20-1 and TRBJ2-2; no definite D call. The length of the CDR3 is 13 residues. V was shortened by 4 bases and J by 1 base, with 7 bases between the two germline ends. Germline V gene data show CDR1 as DFQATT and CDR2 as SNEGSKA (reference sequence). The CDR3 DNA reads TGCAGTGCTATATCGGGGAACACCGGGGAGCTGTTTTTT. Amino acids: CSAISGNTGELFF.

In its sample, this clonotype was seen many times. The chain has TRBV4-2 and TRBJ2-1; 9 nucleotides line up with TRBD2. The CDR3 covers 16 residues. V trimming: 1 base; J trimming: 4 bases; junction bases outside the gene matches: 5. The germline CDR1 and CDR2 sequences are LGHNA and YNFKEQ. CDR3 region: CASSQVAGGVYNEQFF. In nucleotides, the CDR3 is TGTGCCAGCAGCCAAGTCGCGGGGGGGGTGTACAATGAGCAGTTCTTC.

The V gene is TRBV19, the J gene TRBJ2-7, with a weak D call TRBD2 (5 bases). This CDR3 is built from 13 residues. V shed 3 bases and J shed 3 bases, with 9 bases lying between them. Germline V gene sequence: CDR1 LNHDA, CDR2 SQIVND (reference sequence). Written as DNA, the CDR3 is TGTGCCAGTAGTATTTTAGGAGGCTACGAGCAGTACTTC. It yields the protein CASSILGGYEQYF.

The V gene is TRBV12-3 or TRBV12-4, the J gene TRBJ1-3; a weak D match, TRBD1 (6 bases). V gave up 3 bases and J gave up 0 bases, with 9 bases separating them. CDR3 length: 15 amino acids. The DNA for the CDR3 is TGTGCCAGCAGTTTGGGGGCCACCTCTGGAAACACCATATATTTT. As protein: CASSLGATSGNTIYF.

There are a few counts of this clonotype. The rearrangement joins TRBV12-3 or TRBV12-4 to TRBJ2-3; D is unresolved. Trimming cost V 3 bases and J 8 bases, with 12 bases left between them. The length of the CDR3 is 13 residues. This CDR3 is CASSLGPRGTQYF. The CDR3 DNA sequence: TGTGCCAGCAGTTTGGGCCCCCGAGGTACGCAGTATTTT.

This clonotype was seen a few times. This chain connects TRBV9 to TRBJ2-7; TRBD1 might be the D (5 bases). The CDR3 totals 15 residues. Trimming took 4 bases from V and 3 from J, leaving 17 bases between them. Looked up from germline, CDR1 is SGDLS and CDR2 is YYNGEE. This CDR3 reads CASSPHRDSDYEQYF. Here the CDR3 DNA reads TGTGCCAGCAGCCCCCATCGAGACAGCGACTACGAGCAGTACTTC.

The chain joins TRBV12-3 or TRBV12-4 to TRBJ1-1; TRBD1 matches at 7 bases. The CDR3 sequence is 14 residues long. The V segment lost 3 bases and the J segment 5 bases; nucleotides outside the gene matches: 6. CDR3 residues: CASSFTTGTTEAFF. CDR3 coding DNA: TGTGCCAGCAGTTTTACGACAGGGACGACTGAAGCTTTCTTT.

The chain links TRBV11-2 to TRBJ1-6; the D gene is possibly TRBD1 (5 bases). The length of the CDR3 is 15 residues. V lost 2 bases and J lost 14, with 19 bases in between. The germline CDR1 and CDR2 sequences are SGHAT and FQNNGV. The CDR3 DNA reads as TGTGCCAGCAGCTTATCCTGGGACGGCTTAGCGGCCCTCCACTTT. Protein: CASSLSWDGLAALHF.

In this sample, this clonotype turned up a few times. This chain links TRBV19 with TRBJ1-2; TRBD1 matches 10 bases. Germline V CDR1 and CDR2: LNHDA, SQIVND (reference sequence). Germline trimming cut 7 bases from V and 3 bases from J; bases unmatched to any gene: 8. The CDR3 contains 15 residues. Here the CDR3 reads CASNARDRGDYGYTF. CDR3 in DNA: TGTGCCAGTAACGCCCGGGACAGGGGAGACTATGGCTACACCTTC.

This clonotype has only a few counts. CDR3 region: CASSRGSGQGFNEQFF. For the CDR3, the DNA is TGTGCCAGTAGTAGAGGGTCGGGACAGGGTTTCAATGAGCAGTTCTTC. The J gene is TRBJ2-1, the V gene TRBV19; 9 positions agree with TRBD1. V dropped 4 bases and J dropped 6; count of bases not matched to a gene: 10. This CDR3 region has 16 residues. CDR1 and CDR2 (germline): LNHDA, SQIVND (reference sequence).

CDR3 sequence (DNA): TGTGCCAGCAGAGCCCTGGGAGGCCTAGGATACATTCAGTACTTC. Translating it yields CASRALGGLGYIQYF. This chain connects TRBV2 to TRBJ2-4; D possibly corresponds to TRBD2 (6 bases). Germline lookup yields CDR1 SNHLY and CDR2 FYNNEI. V was shortened by 6 bases and J by 8 bases, with 20 bases between the two germline ends. The CDR3 totals 15 residues.

This clonotype has only a few counts. The gene calls are TRBV20-1 and TRBJ2-7; 7 bases are a match to TRBD2. This CDR3 spans 13 amino acids. Germline V gives CDR1 DFQATT, CDR2 SNEGSKA (reference sequence). With 5 bases clipped from V and 5 bases from J, the junction kept 9 bases outside the gene matches. CDR3 sequence reads: CSAFRAGRDEQYF. CDR3 nucleotide sequence: TGCAGTGCTTTTCGAGCGGGACGCGACGAGCAGTACTTC.

The CDR3 DNA reads as TGTGCCAGCAGCTTAGAGGCAGGGTTGGATCAGCCCCAGCATTTT. Translated, it gives CASSLEAGLDQPQHF. This chain joins TRBV7-6 and TRBJ1-5; D may be TRBD1 (5 bases). Between the trimmed V and J ends, which lost 1 base and 5 bases, there was a span of 12 bases. From germline, CDR1 is SGHVS and CDR2 FNYEAQ. The CDR3 has 15 amino acids.

This clonotype turned up a few times. The chain couples TRBV5-6 to TRBJ2-7; D may correspond to TRBD1 or TRBD2 (5 bases each). Trimming took off 2 bases at V and 5 bases at J, with 8 bases between the two ends. From germline, CDR1 is SGHDT and CDR2 YYEEEE. The CDR3 is 12 residues long. The CDR3 here is CASSFRDHEQYF. CDR3 sequence (DNA): TGTGCCAGCAGCTTCAGGGACCACGAGCAGTACTTC.

This clonotype was seen a few times. The chain links TRBV7-6 to TRBJ1-2, with 7 bases fitting TRBD1. Germline CDR1 SGHVS, CDR2 FNYEAQ. V was pared by 5 bases and J by 4 bases, with 7 bases of the junction left unmatched. The CDR3 length is 14 residues. The chain's CDR3 is CASSQEQGSYGYTF. CDR3 sequence (DNA): TGTGCCAGCAGCCAGGAACAGGGGTCCTATGGCTACACCTTC.

The chain employs TRBV7-9 and TRBJ2-3, with D possibly being TRBD2 (5 bases). Germline V gene data show CDR1 as SEHNR and CDR2 as FQNEAQ (reference sequence). V shed 4 bases and J shed 2 bases, with 16 bases lying between them. The CDR3 extends over 16 amino acids. Written as DNA, the CDR3 is TGTGCCAGCAGCTCTACAATCGGGGTTTCCACAGATACGCAGTATTTT. Amino acid sequence: CASSSTIGVSTDTQYF.

This clonotype was counted a few times. The chain combines TRBV4-1 with TRBJ2-1, with D possibly matching TRBD2 (6 bases). The germline CDR1 and CDR2 sequences are MGHRA and YSYEKL. V was cut by 9 bases and J by 4 bases, with 13 bases left in between. The CDR3 is 13 residues long. The CDR3 reads CASGGARYNEQFF. The CDR3, as DNA: TGCGCCAGTGGAGGGGCGCGTTACAATGAGCAGTTCTTC.